This T cell receptor beta chain was recorded in a study of graft-versus-host responses after intestinal transplantation. Study-level information: The recipients all started with anti-thymocyte globulin induction and then took tacrolimus and steroids for approximately 3 years.

TCRdb keeps only in-frame clones here, not all; method: immunoSEQ multiplex PCR. The sample lists 85,000 to 90,000 clones; roughly 87% were seen once. Comment on this clone: Its antigen is not known.

Findings of the study overall: GvH clones turned up in recipient marrow; some had shown up first in ileum or blood.

The CDR3 runs 14 residues. V dropped 6 bases and J dropped 2; count of bases not matched to a gene: 3. Germline V gene data show CDR1 as SGHVS and CDR2 as FNYEAQ. This chain links TRBV7-6 with TRBJ2-3; TRBD1 matches 9 bases. Sequenced here: unstimulated CD8+ T cells sorted from spleen or lymph node cells, sampled before intestinal transplant. This sequence originates from a human donor who received an intestinal transplant. Here the CDR3 reads CASSGTGNTDTQYF. The CDR3 DNA sequence: TGTGCCAGCAGTGGGACAGGGAACACAGATACGCAGTATTTT.